This T cell receptor beta chain was recovered during a study of CD8 T cell repertoires and HIV-1 epitope variants. Study at large: Controls included no peptide, Ebola AY9 epitope, and a CMV, EBV, flu pool. Epitopes were three Gag families plus Nef HW9 and YT9.

V lost 6 bases, J lost 2 bases, and 10 bases lay in between. Germline CDR1 SNHLY, CDR2 FYNNEI. The CDR3 consists of 13 residues. Data came from immunoSEQ multiplex PCR; TCRdb stores just in-frame clones and leaves some out. The sample lists approximately 90,000 clones; approximately 70% were seen once. The V call is TRBV2, the J call TRBJ1-1, with D unclear. The sequencing input was uncultured baseline CD8+ T cells from peripheral blood mononuclear cells (PBMCs). The clonotype comes from a male donor with HIV. The CDR3 region has the DNA TGTGCCAGCAGCGGCGAGGTAAACACTGAAGCTTTCTTT. This translates into CASSGEVNTEAFF.